These T cell receptor beta chains were read from a single sample in a study of cytomegalovirus exposure and HLA in healthy donors. Assay: immunoSEQ multiplex PCR; the TCRdb copy retains only in-frame clones and omits some. The sample includes about 98,000 clones, 65% to 80% of them seen just once. Sequencing was carried out using PBMCs. All receptors come from a human donor in good health. CDR3s include the opening cysteine and the closing phenylalanine or tryptophan. Fields, in order: J gene, clone size, D gene, V gene, CDR3 DNA, CDR3 protein. A D gene is named only where the DNA matches it firmly. Clone size is stated in some rows and not others, as once, few, many or a class when expanded.

j_call: TRBJ2-7; clone_size: -; d_call: TRBD2; v_call: TRBV6-1; cdr3_nt: TGTGCCTCAAGACTAGCGGACTACGAGCAGTACTTC; cdr3_aa: CASRLADYEQYF
j_call: TRBJ2-7; clone_size: few; d_call: TRBD2; v_call: TRBV19; cdr3_nt: TGTGCCAGTAGTAGGGGACTAGCGGGACGCGAGCAGTACTTC; cdr3_aa: CASSRGLAGREQYF
j_call: TRBJ1-2; clone_size: -; d_call: -; v_call: TRBV30; cdr3_nt: TGTGCCTGGAGTGTAATGGGGACACCTTATGGCTACACCTTC; cdr3_aa: CAWSVMGTPYGYTF
j_call: TRBJ1-1; clone_size: -; d_call: TRBD1; v_call: TRBV19; cdr3_nt: TGTGCCAGTACCCCCGACAGGGGGAACACTGAAGCTTTCTTT; cdr3_aa: CASTPDRGNTEAFF
j_call: TRBJ2-7; clone_size: once; d_call: -; v_call: TRBV5-6; cdr3_nt: TGTGCCAGCAGCCCCGGATGGGGCGAGAGCTCCTACGAGCAGTACTTC; cdr3_aa: CASSPGWGESSYEQYF
j_call: TRBJ2-1; clone_size: -; d_call: -; v_call: TRBV6-4; cdr3_nt: TGTGCCAGCAGTCCCGGGATACGCTCCTACAATGAGCAGTTCTTC; cdr3_aa: CASSPGIRSYNEQFF
j_call: TRBJ1-5; clone_size: -; d_call: TRBD1; v_call: TRBV2; cdr3_nt: TGTGCCAGCAGTGAAGCGCCCCGCCTACACGCCGGGACAGGGGGCAATCAGCCCCAGCATTTT; cdr3_aa: CASSEAPRLHAGTGGNQPQHF
j_call: TRBJ2-1; clone_size: -; d_call: -; v_call: TRBV5-6; cdr3_nt: TGTGCCAGCAGCTTGGACAGGGTGTACAATGAGCAGTTCTTC; cdr3_aa: CASSLDRVYNEQFF
j_call: TRBJ2-3; clone_size: -; d_call: TRBD2; v_call: TRBV6-5; cdr3_nt: TGTGCCAGCTCTCGGGGGGAAGAAGATACGCAGTATTTT; cdr3_aa: CASSRGEEDTQYF
j_call: TRBJ1-3; clone_size: -; d_call: -; v_call: TRBV4-1; cdr3_nt: TGCGCCAGCAGCCAAGTCAGAAACTCTGGAAACACCATATATTTT; cdr3_aa: CASSQVRNSGNTIYF
j_call: TRBJ2-5; clone_size: -; d_call: TRBD2; v_call: TRBV2; cdr3_nt: TGTGCCAGCAGGAGGACTAGCGGGGGGGCCTTTGAGACCCAGTACTTC; cdr3_aa: CASRRTSGGAFETQYF
j_call: TRBJ2-3; clone_size: -; d_call: TRBD2; v_call: TRBV2; cdr3_nt: TGTGCCAGCATGAGGTTTCCCTTAGCGGGAGGGAGCACAGATACGCAGTATTTT; cdr3_aa: CASMRFPLAGGSTDTQYF
j_call: TRBJ2-2; clone_size: few; d_call: -; v_call: TRBV6-1; cdr3_nt: TGTGCCAGCAGTGAGGTGGGAGGAGTCGTCGGGGGGGAGCTGTTTTTT; cdr3_aa: CASSEVGGVVGGELFF
j_call: TRBJ1-5; clone_size: -; d_call: -; v_call: TRBV7-2; cdr3_nt: TGTGCCAGCAGCCGGAACCCTACAGGGAGTCAGCCCCAGCATTTT; cdr3_aa: CASSRNPTGSQPQHF
j_call: TRBJ2-2; clone_size: once; d_call: -; v_call: TRBV19; cdr3_nt: TGTGCCAGTAGTATAGGCGCGGGTGTCAAGGGGGAGCTGTTTTTT; cdr3_aa: CASSIGAGVKGELFF
j_call: TRBJ2-3; clone_size: -; d_call: -; v_call: TRBV5-1; cdr3_nt: TGCGCCAGCAGCCCAGACTCAATTCTAGCAACAGATACGCAGTATTTT; cdr3_aa: CASSPDSILATDTQYF
j_call: TRBJ2-1; clone_size: -; d_call: TRBD2; v_call: TRBV29-1; cdr3_nt: TGCAGCGTTAGTTCAGGGGTAGCGGGAGTTCAGAATGAGCAGTTCTTC; cdr3_aa: CSVSSGVAGVQNEQFF
j_call: TRBJ2-5; clone_size: -; d_call: -; v_call: TRBV15; cdr3_nt: TGTGCCAACGAGGACAGCCTAGAGACCCAGTACTTC; cdr3_aa: CANEDSLETQYF
j_call: TRBJ2-2; clone_size: -; d_call: TRBD2; v_call: TRBV19; cdr3_nt: TGTGCCAGTAAAGGGCGGGAGGGCCGGATCGGGGAGCTGTTTTTT; cdr3_aa: CASKGREGRIGELFF
j_call: TRBJ2-7; clone_size: -; d_call: TRBD2; v_call: TRBV2; cdr3_nt: TGTGCCAGCAGTGAGGTCCGGGGGACTACTGGAGAGCAGTACTTC; cdr3_aa: CASSEVRGTTGEQYF
j_call: TRBJ1-1; clone_size: once; d_call: TRBD1; v_call: TRBV5-1; cdr3_nt: TGCGCCAGCAGATACTTGGACAGGATGAACACTGAAGCTTTCTTT; cdr3_aa: CASRYLDRMNTEAFF
j_call: TRBJ2-1; clone_size: -; d_call: -; v_call: TRBV27; cdr3_nt: TGTGCCAGCAGCCCACCAGGGATAACCTACAATGAGCAGTTCTTC; cdr3_aa: CASSPPGITYNEQFF